This is a list of T cell receptor beta chains from one sample in a study of tumor-infiltrating lymphocytes in primary liver carcinoma. TCRdb called the multiplex PCR reads again in MiXCR, with one record for every CDR3 protein. The sample holds fewer than 350,000 distinct CDR3 sequences, 60% to 80% seen once. The sample comprised peripheral blood. The receptor set was obtained from a man aged 40-55 years with primary liver carcinoma and hepatitis B virus infection. Each CDR3 is given with its conserved first and last residue. The D gene is left open where the match is weak. Some rows have no size entry. The others give once, few or many, or a class for an expanded clone.

>.|TRBJ1-1|TRBV29-1|many
CSAQTQNTEAFF
TGCAGCGCCCAAACACAGAACACTGAAGCTTTCTTT
>.|TRBJ2-6|TRBV6-1|.
CAGSPSSGANVLTF
TGTGCCGGCAGTCCCTCCTCTGGGGCCAACGTCCTGACTTTC
>TRBD1|TRBJ2-5|TRBV11-1|.
CARSAQQGKETQYF
TGTGCCAGGAGCGCCCAACAGGGGAAAGAGACCCAGTACTTC
>TRBD2|TRBJ2-3|TRBV5-1|.
CASSLESSGRADMQYF
TGCGCCAGCAGCTTGGAGTCTAGCGGGAGAGCAGATATGCAGTATTTC
>.|TRBJ1-2|TRBV7-9|.
CASSFSEDGYTF
TGTGCCAGCAGCTTCAGTGAGGATGGCTACACATTC
>.|TRBJ1-1|TRBV30|.
CAWTSIGVNTEAFF
TGTGCCTGGACCTCAATCGGCGTGAACACTGAAGCTTTCTTT
>.|TRBJ1-5|TRBV6-5|.
CASSGSGIQPQHF
TGTGCCAGCAGTGGATCAGGGATTCAGCCCCAGCATTTT
>.|TRBJ2-2|TRBV24-1|few
CATRQTGDPTGELFF
TGTGCCACCAGACAGACAGGAGACCCCACCGGGGAGCTGTTTTTT
>.|TRBJ2-6|TRBV5-4|.
CASSLALAGANVLTF
TGTGCCAGCAGCTTGGCCCTCGCTGGGGCCAACGTCCTGACTTTC
>TRBD1|TRBJ2-7|TRBV14|.
CASSPRASGTGVWEQYF
TGTGCCAGCAGCCCCCGAGCCAGTGGGACAGGGGTGTGGGAGCAGTACTTC
>TRBD1|TRBJ2-1|TRBV5-1|.
CASSSVTGSYNEQFF
TGCGCCAGCAGCTCTGTGACAGGGTCCTACAATGAGCAGTTCTTC
>.|TRBJ2-7|TRBV11-1|.
CASSPLEGLRDEQYF
TGTGCCAGTAGCCCATTGGAGGGGCTCAGGGATGAGCAGTACTTC
>.|TRBJ2-1|TRBV7-9|.
CASSNSLSENNEQFF
TGTGCCAGCAGTAACAGTTTATCCGAAAACAATGAGCAATTCTTC
>TRBD2|TRBJ2-3|TRBV5-4|.
CASSKLAGSLNTDTQYF
TGTGCCAGCAGCAAATTAGCGGGTTCCCTAAACACAGATACGCAGTATTTT
>TRBD2|TRBJ2-7|TRBV11-2|.
CASSLDWIAGGEQCF
TGTGCCAGCAGCTTAGATTGGATAGCGGGAGGCGAGCAGTGCTTC
>TRBD2|TRBJ2-5|TRBV12-5|.
CASAGIAGNQETQYF
TGTGCTAGTGCCGGAATAGCGGGAAACCAAGAGACCCAGTACTTC
>.|TRBJ2-2|TRBV12-3/TRBV12-4|.
CATSLAGRGHTGELYF
TGTGCCACCAGTTTAGCGGGCAGGGGGCACACCGGGGAGCTGTATTTT
>.|TRBJ1-6|TRBV5-5|many
CASSSPDGAVLHF
TGTGCCAGCAGCTCGCCTGACGGGGCTGTACTCCACTTT
>TRBD2|TRBJ2-7|TRBV10-3|few
CAARTSGKEEQYF
TGTGCCGCAAGGACTAGCGGGAAAGAAGAGCAGTACTTC
>TRBD2|TRBJ2-1|TRBV28|.
CASSFGTSWNEQFF
TGTGCCAGCAGTTTTGGGACTAGTTGGAATGAGCAGTTCTTC
>.|TRBJ1-1|TRBV29-1|.
CSVRGHSKAENTEAFF
TGCAGCGTCCGTGGACATTCGAAAGCGGAGAACACTGAAGCTTTCTTT
>.|TRBJ2-2|TRBV6-2/TRBV6-3|.
CASSYSKRENGELFF
TGTGCCAGCAGTTACTCGAAAAGGGAAAACGGGGAGCTGTTTTTT
>TRBD2|TRBJ2-1|TRBV4-3|.
CASCRTSGGGNEQFF
TGCGCCAGCTGTCGGACTAGCGGGGGGGGTAATGAACAGTTCTTC
>.|TRBJ1-6|TRBV18|.
CASWAGTNNSLLHF
TGTGCCAGCTGGGCAGGAACAAATAATTCACTCCTCCACTTT
>.|TRBJ2-2|TRBV30|.
CARDIDAGELFF
TGTGCCAGGGACATAGACGCCGGGGAGCTGTTTTTT
>.|TRBJ2-3|TRBV29-1|many
CSVKGADTQYF
TGCAGCGTTAAAGGAGCAGATACGCAGTATTTT
>.|TRBJ1-1|TRBV12-3/TRBV12-4|many
CASSFTNTEAFF
TGTGCCAGCAGTTTTACGAACACTGAAGCTTTCTTT
>.|TRBJ2-5|TRBV11-2|once
CASSFPHGETQYF
TGTGCTAGCAGCTTCCCTCACGGGGAGACCCAGTACTTC
>.|TRBJ1-1|TRBV29-1|.
CSVVRQLNTEAFF
TGCAGCGTTGTTAGACAGTTGAACACTGAAGCTTTCTTT
>TRBD2|TRBJ2-1|TRBV29-1|.
CSVSGSSGRGYDEQFF
TGCAGCGTTTCTGGGTCTAGCGGTAGAGGCTACGATGAGCAGTTCTTC
>.|TRBJ2-7|TRBV14|many
CASSHSHEQYF
TGTGCCAGCAGCCATTCCCACGAGCAGTACTTC
>.|TRBJ2-5|TRBV24-1|.
CATSDTRDFQEIQHF
TGTGCCACCAGTGACACACGGGACTTCCAAGAGATCCAGCACTTC
>.|TRBJ1-1|TRBV28|.
CASSFGDPGVGAFF
TGTGCCAGCAGTTTCGGAGACCCCGGGGTTGGAGCTTTCTTT
>.|TRBJ2-7|TRBV10-3|many
CAISDNLYEQYF
TGTGCCATCAGCGACAACCTCTACGAGCAGTACTTC
>TRBD1|TRBJ2-1|TRBV5-1|few
CASSLAGTGLGNEQFF
TGCGCCAGCAGCTTGGCCGGGACAGGACTGGGCAATGAGCAGTTCTTC
>TRBD1|TRBJ2-7|TRBV5-1|few
CASSTQITGEKGEQYF
TGCGCCAGCAGCACACAGATAACAGGGGAGAAGGGCGAGCAGTACTTC
>.|TRBJ2-1|TRBV7-2|.
CASNLALGGSSYNEQFF
TGTGCCAGCAACTTAGCGTTGGGCGGTAGCTCCTACAATGAGCAGTTCTTC
>.|TRBJ1-3|TRBV12-3/TRBV12-4|.
CASSRVRTGQESGNTIYF
TGTGCCAGCAGTCGGGTCCGAACCGGGCAGGAATCTGGAAACACCATATATTTT
>.|TRBJ1-1|TRBV2|.
CASTTEGGTEAFF
TGTGCCAGCACGACCGAGGGTGGCACTGAAGCTTTCTTT
>TRBD2|TRBJ2-7|TRBV6-5|many
CASSYPGGYEQYF
TGTGCCAGCAGTTACCCCGGGGGGTACGAGCAGTACTTC
>.|TRBJ2-3|TRBV5-1|.
CASSMSVDTQYF
TGCGCCAGCAGCATGTCTGTAGATACGCAGTATTTT